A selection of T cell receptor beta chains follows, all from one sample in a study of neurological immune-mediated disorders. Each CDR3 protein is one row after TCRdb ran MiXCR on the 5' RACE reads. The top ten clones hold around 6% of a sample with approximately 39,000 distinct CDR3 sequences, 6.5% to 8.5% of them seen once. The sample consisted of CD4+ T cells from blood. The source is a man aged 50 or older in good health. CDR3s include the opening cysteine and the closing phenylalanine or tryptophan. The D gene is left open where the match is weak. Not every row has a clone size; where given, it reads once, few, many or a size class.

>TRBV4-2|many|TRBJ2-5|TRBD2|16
TGTGCCAGCAGCGATACCGGGACTAGCATCCAAGAGACCCAGTACTTC
CASSDTGTSIQETQYF
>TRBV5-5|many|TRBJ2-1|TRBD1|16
TGTGCCAGCAGCCCGGTGGGGACAGGGGCCTACAATGAGCAGTTCTTC
CASSPVGTGAYNEQFF
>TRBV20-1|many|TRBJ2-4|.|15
TGCAGTGCTAGGTTCGAGGGGGAGACCAAAAACATTCAGTACTTC
CSARFEGETKNIQYF
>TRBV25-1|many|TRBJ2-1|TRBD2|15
TGTGCCAGCAGTCTAGCGGGAGGGCCGTTCAGTGAGCAGTTCTTC
CASSLAGGPFSEQFF
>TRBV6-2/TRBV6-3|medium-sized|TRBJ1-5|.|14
TGTGCCAGCTCCCGAAGGGGCGACAATCAGCCCCAGCATTTT
CASSRRGDNQPQHF
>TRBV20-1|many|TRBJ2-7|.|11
TGCAGTGGGCTACAGGGCTACGAGCAGTACTTC
CSGLQGYEQYF
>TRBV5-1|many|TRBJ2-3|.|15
TGCGCCAGCAGGCCAACAGAAATTAGCACAGATACGCAGTATTTT
CASRPTEISTDTQYF
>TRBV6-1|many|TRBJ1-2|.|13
TGTGCCAGCAGTGAGCAACACACCTATGGCTACACCTTC
CASSEQHTYGYTF
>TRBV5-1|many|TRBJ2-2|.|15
TGCGCCAGCAGCAACCAGGGGAAACGGCCCGGGGAGCTGTTTTTT
CASSNQGKRPGELFF
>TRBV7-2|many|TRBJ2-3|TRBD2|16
TGTGCCAGCAGCTTAGGCCTAGCGGTTAGCACAGATACGCAGTATTTT
CASSLGLAVSTDTQYF
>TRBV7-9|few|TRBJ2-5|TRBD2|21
TGTGCCAGCAGCCTCCTGTTATGGACTAGCCGATTTAGTCGGTACCAAGAGACCCAGTACTTC
CASSLLLWTSRFSRYQETQYF
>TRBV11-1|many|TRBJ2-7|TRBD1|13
TGTGCCAGCAGCTTAGCCCAGGGGGCCGAGCAGTACTTC
CASSLAQGAEQYF
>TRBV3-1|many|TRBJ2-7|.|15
TGTGCCAGCAGCCAAGTCACGACAGCAGGATACGAGCAGTACTTC
CASSQVTTAGYEQYF
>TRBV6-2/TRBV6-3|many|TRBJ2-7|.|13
TGTGCCAGCAGTTACACCGGAGCCTACGAGCAGTACTTC
CASSYTGAYEQYF
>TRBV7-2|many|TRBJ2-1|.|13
TGTGCCAGCAGCTTAGGGGCCTCCAATGAGCAGTTCTTC
CASSLGASNEQFF
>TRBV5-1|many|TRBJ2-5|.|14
TGCGCCAGCAGCTTGGGACGGCCCCAAGAGACCCAGTACTTC
CASSLGRPQETQYF
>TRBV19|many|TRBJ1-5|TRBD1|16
TGTGCCAGTAGTACAAACGACAGGGTAAGAAATCAGCCCCAGCATTTT
CASSTNDRVRNQPQHF
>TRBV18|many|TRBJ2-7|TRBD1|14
TGTGCCAGCTCAACAGGGGGACAGGGGAAAGAGCAGTACTTC
CASSTGGQGKEQYF
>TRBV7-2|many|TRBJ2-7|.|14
TGTGCCAGCAGCTTACTCCGGACAGTGAACGAGCAGTACTTC
CASSLLRTVNEQYF
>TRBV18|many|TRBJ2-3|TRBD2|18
TGTGCCAGCTCTCCATCGACTAGCGGGGGCCCGAGCACAGATACGCAGTATTTT
CASSPSTSGGPSTDTQYF
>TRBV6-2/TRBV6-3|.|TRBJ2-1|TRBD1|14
TGTGCCAGCAGTTGGGACAGCTCCTACAATGAGCAGTTCTTC
CASSWDSSYNEQFF
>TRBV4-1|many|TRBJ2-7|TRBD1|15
TGCGCCAGCAGCCGTTCCAGGGACAGGACCTTCGAGCAGTACTTC
CASSRSRDRTFEQYF
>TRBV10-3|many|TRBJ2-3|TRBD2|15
TGTGCCATCAGTGAGGTTAGCGGGAGCACAGATACGCAGTATTTT
CAISEVSGSTDTQYF
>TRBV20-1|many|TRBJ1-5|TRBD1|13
TGCAGTGCTGTGACAGGGGTCGATCAGCCCCAGCATTTT
CSAVTGVDQPQHF
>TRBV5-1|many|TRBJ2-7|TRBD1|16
TGCGCCAGCAGCTTGGGTCCGGGACAGGGGTCCTCCGAGCAGTACTTC
CASSLGPGQGSSEQYF
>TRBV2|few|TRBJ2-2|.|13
TGTGCCAGCAAATTCCGAGGCACCGGGGAGCTGTTTTTT
CASKFRGTGELFF
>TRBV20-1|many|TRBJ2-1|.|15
TGCAGTGCTAGAGATTTTAGAGGTTCCTACAATGAGCAGTTCTTC
CSARDFRGSYNEQFF
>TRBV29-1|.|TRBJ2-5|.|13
TGCAGCGTAAGAGACACATCTACGGAGACCCAGTACTTC
CSVRDTSTETQYF
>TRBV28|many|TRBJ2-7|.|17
TGTGCCAGCAGTTTATTTGGGAGGGACAAGAAATCCCCCGAGCAGTACTTC
CASSLFGRDKKSPEQYF
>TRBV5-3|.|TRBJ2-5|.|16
TGTGCCAGAAGTCATGCCTGCGTCGACACCCAAGAGACCCAGTACTTC
CARSHACVDTQETQYF
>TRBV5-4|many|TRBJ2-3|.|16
TGTGCCAGCAGCCCCGATAGCGCTCCCGCAGGGGATACGCAGTATTTT
CASSPDSAPAGDTQYF
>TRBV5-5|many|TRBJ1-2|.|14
TGTGCCAGCAGCCTTCAACAGGGATCGAATGGCTACACCTTC
CASSLQQGSNGYTF
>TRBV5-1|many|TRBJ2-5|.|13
TGCGCCAGCAGCTTTGAGGCCCAAGAGACCCAGTACTTC
CASSFEAQETQYF
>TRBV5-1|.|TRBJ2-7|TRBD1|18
TGCGCCAGCAGCTTTTCGGAGAGGACAGGGGGCAGAGGCTACGAGCAGTACTTC
CASSFSERTGGRGYEQYF
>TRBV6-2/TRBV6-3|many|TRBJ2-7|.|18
TGTGCCAGCAGTTACGCTGCGGTAGTTTCGGGACGCGCCTACGAGCAGTACTTC
CASSYAAVVSGRAYEQYF
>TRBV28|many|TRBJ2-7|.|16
TGTGCCAGCAGTTCGAAAGTCCTGTTTCCTCTCTACGAGCAGTACTTC
CASSSKVLFPLYEQYF
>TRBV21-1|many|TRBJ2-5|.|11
TGTGCCAGCAGTCATCAAGAGACCCAGTACTTC
CASSHQETQYF
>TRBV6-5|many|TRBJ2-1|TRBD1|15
TGTGCCAGCAGCACACCGGGACAGGGGTCGGATGAGCAGTTCTTC
CASSTPGQGSDEQFF
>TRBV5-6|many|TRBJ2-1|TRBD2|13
TGTGCCAGCAGCACTCCGACTAGCGGGACGCAGTTCTTC
CASSTPTSGTQFF
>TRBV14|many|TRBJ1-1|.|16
TGTGCCAGCAGCCAAGCATTGGGGGGCGTGAACACTGAAGCTTTCTTT
CASSQALGGVNTEAFF
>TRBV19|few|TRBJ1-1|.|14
TGTGCCAGTAGTATAACAGGAGAGAACACTGAAGCTTTCTTT
CASSITGENTEAFF
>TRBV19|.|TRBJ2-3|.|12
TGTGCCAGTGGGTGGAGGCGAGATACGCAGTATTTT
CASGWRRDTQYF
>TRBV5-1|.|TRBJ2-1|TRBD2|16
TGCGCCAGCAGCTTCCCCATCGGACTAGCGTTTAATGAGCAGTTCTTC
CASSFPIGLAFNEQFF